Below are 23 T cell receptor beta chains sequenced from a single sample in a study of blood T cell repertoires in COVID-19. Only in-frame clones appear in the TCRdb table, and some are missing; sequencing was by immunoSEQ multiplex PCR. The sample has roughly 100,000 clones, about four fifths seen once; the top ten hold more than 20%. The sequenced sample consisted of peripheral blood. The receptors were gathered from a man in his 60s with acute or convalescent COVID-19.

The genes are TRBV24-1 and TRBJ2-1; tentative D call: TRBD2 (5 bases). The CDR3 is 15 amino acids. Germline V gene sequence: CDR1 KGHDR, CDR2 SFDVKD. V was trimmed by 4 bases and J by 2 bases, leaving 11 bases between them. This chain's CDR3 is CATSDGVSTYNEQFF. CDR3 sequence (DNA): TGTGCCACCAGTGACGGGGTTTCGACCTACAATGAGCAGTTCTTC.

The rearrangement uses TRBV18 and TRBJ2-7, with D unclear. Germline loops: CDR1 KGHSH, CDR2 LQKENI. The CDR3 length is 13 residues. Trimming took off 6 bases at V and 0 bases at J, with 9 bases between the two ends. The CDR3 sequence: CASSRQDSYEQYV. The CDR3 DNA follows: TGTGCCAGCTCGAGACAAGACTCCTACGAGCAGTACGTC.

The chain couples TRBV11-3 to TRBJ2-2, with 9 positions matching TRBD2. V lost 3 bases, J lost 4 bases, and 3 bases stayed unmatched. The CDR3 has 15 amino acids. CDR1 SGHNT and CDR2 YENEEA come from the germline V gene. In DNA form, the CDR3 reads TGTGCCAGCAGCTTTAGCGGGAGTGGCACCGGGGAGCTGTTTTTT. Amino acid sequence: CASSFSGSGTGELFF. Combining the CDR3 with reference TRBV11-3 and TRBJ2-2 gives the whole variable domain EAGVVQSPRYKIIEKKQPVAFWCNPISGHNTLYWYLQNLGQGPELLIRYENEEAVDDSQLPKDRFSAERLKGVDSTLKIQPAELGDSAVYLCASSFSGSGTGELFFGEGSRLTVL.

The chain joins TRBV25-1 to TRBJ2-1, with TRBD2 matching over 7 bases. Germline CDR1 is MGHDK and CDR2 is SYGVNS. This CDR3 comprises 16 residues. V was pared by 0 bases and J by 2 bases, with 4 bases of the junction left unmatched. The CDR3 nucleotides are TGTGCCAGCAGTGAATACGGGGGGACCACCTACAATGAGCAGTTCTTC. This codes for CASSEYGGTTYNEQFF.

The chain carries TRBV5-1 and TRBJ1-5; 8 nucleotides align to TRBD1. Looked up from germline, CDR1 is SGHRS and CDR2 is YFSETQ. The CDR3 runs to 14 residues. The V and J ends lost 0 bases and 4 bases, in that order; junction bases with no gene match: 0. This chain's CDR3 is CASSLGDRNQPQHF. In DNA, the CDR3 is TGCGCCAGCAGCTTGGGGGACAGGAATCAGCCCCAGCATTTT.

The chain combines TRBV24-1 with TRBJ1-2, with 8 bases matching TRBD1. CDR3 length: 15 residues. The V segment lost 3 bases and the J segment 7 bases; nucleotides outside the gene matches: 9. Germline CDR1 is KGHDR and CDR2 is SFDVKD. The CDR3 sequence: CATSDPQTGVGGYTF. As DNA, the CDR3 is TGTGCCACCAGTGATCCGCAGACAGGGGTTGGTGGCTACACCTTC.

This sequence joins TRBV2 and TRBJ2-3, with unresolved D. CDR1 is SNHLY, CDR2 FYNNEI, per germline. V shed 6 bases and J shed 7 bases, with 11 bases lying between them. The length of the CDR3 is 12 residues. The CDR3, as DNA: TGTGCCAGCAGGTGGGCCGGAAATACGCAGTATTTT. Protein product: CASRWAGNTQYF.

The gene calls are TRBV7-9 and TRBJ1-1; perhaps TRBD1 as D (6 bases). V was cut by 1 base and J by 7 bases, with 10 bases left in between. Germline V gene lookup returns CDR1 SEHNR and CDR2 FQNEAQ (reference sequence). This CDR3 contains 13 residues. In nucleotides, the CDR3 is TGTGCCAGCAGCTTAGAAGGGGGAATTGAAGCTTTCTTT. It yields the protein CASSLEGGIEAFF.

The chain recombines TRBV18 with TRBJ2-1, with D possibly TRBD1 on 5 matching bases. Trimming took 2 bases from V and 5 from J, leaving 7 bases between them. CDR1 and CDR2 (germline): KGHSH, LQKENI. The CDR3 is 13 residues long. The CDR3: CASSPATDNEQFF. For the CDR3, the DNA is TGTGCCAGCTCACCAGCGACAGACAATGAGCAGTTCTTC.

The rearrangement uses TRBV24-1 and TRBJ1-2; D may be TRBD1 (5 bases). This CDR3 spans 13 amino acids. Looked up from germline, CDR1 is KGHDR and CDR2 is SFDVKD. The V end was cut by 3 bases, the J end by 8 bases, with 12 bases between. The CDR3 is CATSDDQGIGYTF. The CDR3 DNA reads as TGTGCCACCAGTGATGACCAGGGAATAGGCTACACCTTC.

This sequence joins TRBV6-6 and TRBJ1-3; 10 bases match TRBD1. After removal of 5 bases from V and 2 bases from J, the junction contained 6 bases not matched to a gene. Germline assignment: CDR1 MNHNY and CDR2 SVGAGI (reference sequence). The CDR3 has 16 amino acids. The CDR3 sequence is CASSQGQGTTGNTIYF. The DNA of the CDR3 is TGTGCCAGCAGTCAGGGACAGGGGACAACTGGAAACACCATATATTTT.

The gene calls are TRBV11-3 and TRBJ2-3; 7 bases match TRBD2. CDR3 length: 17 residues. Germline V gives CDR1 SGHNT, CDR2 YENEEA. J gave up 2 bases and V 5 bases, and 13 bases lay outside the gene matches. CDR3 sequence: CASSRGGGGGYTDTQYF. CDR3 in DNA: TGTGCCAGCAGCCGGGGCGGGGGTGGCGGATACACAGATACGCAGTATTTT.

This rearrangement joins TRBV7-2 to TRBJ2-5; the match to TRBD2 covers 8 bases. With V trimmed by 2 bases and J by 1 base, 6 bases remained unmatched. From germline, CDR1 is SGHTA and CDR2 FQGNSA. The CDR3 is made up of 16 amino acids. The CDR3 here is CASSLYSLAAQETQYF. The CDR3 region has the DNA TGTGCCAGCAGCTTATATTCACTAGCGGCCCAAGAGACCCAGTACTTC.

The J gene is TRBJ2-3, the V gene TRBV6-1; 7 nucleotides line up with TRBD1. V was clipped by 3 bases and J by 4 bases; unmatched bases: 22. This CDR3 is 20 amino acids long. CDR1 MNHNS and CDR2 SASEGT come from the germline V gene. The CDR3 DNA reads TGTGCCAGCAGTGAGAAAGATACAGTTATACCGGGACAGTGGGCAGATACGCAGTATTTT. Translating it yields CASSEKDTVIPGQWADTQYF.

CDR3 bases: TGTGCCAGCAGTTCCCTCGGTCGGTACTATAATTCACCCCTCCACTTT. It yields the protein CASSSLGRYYNSPLHF. The chain recombines TRBV28 with TRBJ1-6; no definite D call. The CDR3 totals 16 residues. Trimming took 4 bases from V and 3 from J, leaving 13 bases between them. Per the germline V gene, CDR1 is MDHEN and CDR2 is SYDVKM.

The CDR3 DNA is TGTGCCAGCAGTTTGGGTCGGGGGGTACATGGCTACACCTTC. As protein: CASSLGRGVHGYTF. The genes are TRBV27 and TRBJ1-2; perhaps TRBD1 as D (5 bases). The CDR3 consists of 14 residues. Germline V lookup: CDR1 MNHEY, CDR2 SMNVEV (reference sequence). Trimming left V 3 bases short and J 6 bases short, with 14 bases between.

This clone was recorded a few times. The rearrangement uses TRBV28 and TRBJ2-1, with 9 bases that match TRBD2. The V gene end was trimmed by 6 bases and the J gene end by 8 bases; junction bases not matched to a gene: 14. Germline CDR1 MDHEN, CDR2 SYDVKM. The length of the CDR3 is 16 residues. The CDR3 here is CASRPSGTSIIDEQFF. The DNA for the CDR3 is TGTGCCAGCAGGCCATCCGGGACTAGCATCATCGATGAGCAGTTCTTC.

The chain combines TRBV27 with TRBJ2-3; the D gene is possibly TRBD2 (6 bases). Germline V gene lookup returns CDR1 MNHEY and CDR2 SMNVEV (reference sequence). The CDR3 runs to 16 residues. With 5 bases removed from V and 1 base from J, the gap between germline ends came to 16 bases. The CDR3 DNA reads as TGTGCCAGCAGTCTCTACGCTAGCGACGGCACAGATACGCAGTATTTT. This sequence encodes CASSLYASDGTDTQYF.

V and J are TRBV7-8 and TRBJ2-4, with 8 bases identical to TRBD1. This CDR3 has 19 residues. V lost 1 base to trimming and J lost 0 bases; unmatched junction nucleotides: 11. Germline V lookup: CDR1 SGHVS, CDR2 FQNEAQ. CDR3 sequence reads: CASSLVRWKDRGAKNIQYF. CDR3 sequence (DNA): TGTGCCAGCAGCTTAGTTAGGTGGAAAGACAGGGGAGCCAAAAACATTCAGTACTTC.

The rearrangement links TRBV30 to TRBJ1-6, with D tentatively TRBD1 (5 bases). Trimming took 3 bases from V and 7 from J, leaving 16 bases between them. The CDR3 is 15 amino acids. The germline CDR1 and CDR2 sequences are GTSNPN and SVGIG (reference sequence). The DNA for the CDR3 is TGTGCCTGGAGGGGTGCGGGACTTAAGAATTCACCCCTCCACTTT. Translating gives CAWRGAGLKNSPLHF. Drawing the rest from reference TRBV30 and TRBJ1-6, the complete variable domain is SQTIHQWPATLVQPVGSPLSLECTVEGTSNPNLYWYRQAAGRGLQLLFYSVGIGQISSEVPQNLSASRPQDRQFILSSKKLLLSDSGFYLCAWRGAGLKNSPLHFGNGTRLTVT.

The rearrangement links TRBV5-4 to TRBJ2-7; 14 bases match TRBD2. Looked up from germline, CDR1 is SGHNT and CDR2 is YYREEE (reference sequence). V dropped 4 bases and J dropped 5; count of bases not matched to a gene: 8. The CDR3 length is 16 residues. In DNA, the CDR3 is TGTGCCAGCAGCCGGGGACTAGCGGGAGTTTTAAACGAGCAGTACTTC. Translated: CASSRGLAGVLNEQYF.

This chain joins TRBV12-2 and TRBJ1-1; the table names TRBD1, a call not compared with the DNA. TRBV12-2 represents a pseudogene. The CDR3 totals 13 residues. The CDR3 loop is CASRLRAGTEAFF. In DNA, the CDR3 is TGTGCAAGTCGACTCAGGGCTGGTACTGAAGCTTTCTTT.

Many counts were recorded for this clone. The chain combines TRBV2 with TRBJ1-5, with a weak D call TRBD1 (5 bases). This CDR3 region has 14 residues. The V and J ends lost 8 bases and 0 bases respectively, with 11 bases between them. The germline V gene encodes CDR1 SNHLY and CDR2 FYNNEI. For the CDR3, the DNA is TGTGCCAGCGGTTGGGGCAGTAGCAATCAGCCCCAGCATTTT. Its translation is CASGWGSSNQPQHF. The full variable domain, with the rest looked up from reference TRBV2 and TRBJ1-5, is EPEVTQTPSHQVTQMGQEVILRCVPISNHLYFYWYRQILGQKVEFLVSFYNNEISEKSEIFDDQFSVERPDGSNFTLKIRSTKLEDSAMYFCASGWGSSNQPQHFGDGTRLSIL.